This record looks at one T cell receptor beta chain sequence and its context. The target antigen is unknown. Expressed TCRB transcripts were sequenced, since all the RNA that had been isolated was reverse transcribed. The assay was immunoSEQ multiplex PCR, and TCRdb's table has in-frame clones only and misses some. The top ten hold about 0.087% of the sample, which has just over 600,000 clones, 15% to 18% seen once. Germline V gives CDR1 SEHNR, CDR2 FQNEAQ (reference sequence). Trimming at V came to 8 bases and at J to 5 bases, leaving 2 bases not matched to a gene. The CDR3 consists of 12 residues. This specimen comes from a study of beta chain features in type 1 diabetes. Study-wide background: Across all samples, about 100,000,000 sorted cells were examined.

Study-level findings and limits: TCRB rearrangement may or may not be influenced by HLA type; here this remained unresolved. In comparison with healthy donors, patients had naive, central memory and Treg TCRB repertoires that appeared more similar. VDJ junctions from type 1 diabetes patients carried fewer insertions and larger deletions.

The sequenced sample was naive CD4+ T cells from blood. The clonotype comes from a man in his late teens or twenties in good health. V usage is TRBV7-9 and J usage is TRBJ1-5; 8 bases agree with TRBD1. CDR3 sequence: CASGQGDQPQHF. The DNA for the CDR3 is TGTGCCAGCGGACAGGGAGATCAGCCCCAGCATTTT. Full variable domain (rest looked up from reference TRBV7-9 and TRBJ1-5): DTGVSQNPRHKITKRGQNVTFRCDPISEHNRLYWYRQTLGQGPEFLTYFQNEAQLEKSRLLSDRFSAERPKGSFSTLEIQRTEQGDSAMYLCASGQGDQPQHFGDGTRLSIL.